The rows below give T cell receptor beta chains drawn from one sample of a study of blood T cell repertoires in COVID-19. Clones were read by immunoSEQ multiplex PCR, and TCRdb kept only the in-frame ones, dropping some. Altogether about 140,000 clones are present, about four fifths being singletons, with the ten largest covering about 5%. Sequencing used peripheral blood. These receptors were taken from a human donor in a cohort sampled during active COVID-19. Each CDR3 is given with its conserved first and last residue. Each record gives: CDR3 DNA, CDR3 protein, clone size, D gene, J gene, V gene. D genes are given only for firm matches. A row's size may be missing; if present it is once, few, many or a size class.

TGTGCCAGCAGCACAGATCAGGGGCCCATCTACGAGCAGTACTTC CASSTDQGPIYEQYF NA NA TRBJ2-7 TRBV11-1
TGTGCCAGCAGCTCGGGACAGGTTTCCTACGAGCAGTACTTC CASSSGQVSYEQYF NA TRBD1 TRBJ2-7 TRBV13
TGTGCCAGCAGCACCCGACAGGGTACTAGCACAGATACGCAGTATTTT CASSTRQGTSTDTQYF NA TRBD1 TRBJ2-3 TRBV28
TGTGCCAGCAGCGGGCGTCTTCGGCCCCCCTTCACCGGGGAGCTGTTTTTT CASSGRLRPPFTGELFF NA NA TRBJ2-2 TRBV7-2
TGTGCCAGCAGCTTCCGCGGCGGAACAGATACGCAGTATTTT CASSFRGGTDTQYF NA NA TRBJ2-3 TRBV7-2
TGCGCCAGCAGCTTATCGACAGGGAGCACAGATACGCAGTATTTT CASSLSTGSTDTQYF NA TRBD1 TRBJ2-3 TRBV5-1
TGCAGCGCTGGGACAGGGTCGACAGAGACCCAGTACTTC CSAGTGSTETQYF few TRBD1 TRBJ2-5 TRBV29-1
TGTGCCAGCAGCCGGGGACATCCTGGCAATCAGCCCCAGCATTTT CASSRGHPGNQPQHF NA NA TRBJ1-5 TRBV5-8
TGCGCCAGCAGCTTCCCGGGACAGGGTCAGCCCCAGCATTTT CASSFPGQGQPQHF NA TRBD1 TRBJ1-5 TRBV4-1
TGCAGCGTTGGTGGGCTCGCGGGGCCCCAACCCTTCCGCGCTTTCTTT CSVGGLAGPQPFRAFF NA NA TRBJ1-1 TRBV29-1
TGTGCCAGCAGCGCAGACATTCCGACTCTAGCGGACCAAGAGACCCAGTACTTC CASSADIPTLADQETQYF NA TRBD2 TRBJ2-5 TRBV9
TGTGCCAGCAGCTTACGAGGGATTGAAGAAAAACTGTTTTTT CASSLRGIEEKLFF NA NA TRBJ1-4 TRBV7-6
TGTGCCAGCAGTGGGGGACAGGCCCTTTCTAACTATGGCTACACCTTC CASSGGQALSNYGYTF once TRBD1 TRBJ1-2 TRBV6-6
TGTGCCACCGGTCCAGGGCCCGGGGAGACCCAGTACTTC CATGPGPGETQYF NA NA TRBJ2-5 TRBV27
TGTGCCAGTTCGGGATCTCCGGCGTTGCAGCCCCAGCATTTT CASSGSPALQPQHF NA NA TRBJ1-5 TRBV6-5
TGCGCCAGCAGCTTGAGACAGGGAGACACTGAAGCTTTCTTT CASSLRQGDTEAFF NA TRBD1 TRBJ1-1 TRBV5-1
TGTGCCAGCCTACAGGGTTCTGGAAACACCATATATTTT CASLQGSGNTIYF NA NA TRBJ1-3 TRBV12-3/TRBV12-4
TGTGCCAGCAGTTTTATAGAGTCTGGAAACACCATATATTTT CASSFIESGNTIYF NA NA TRBJ1-3 TRBV6-5
TGCGCCAGCAGCTTACAGGGGGGCAAGGACACTGAAGCTTTCTTT CASSLQGGKDTEAFF NA TRBD1 TRBJ1-1 TRBV5-1
TGTGCCAGCAGCTTACAGACAGGGAGAAACTCCTACAATGAGCAGTTCTTC CASSLQTGRNSYNEQFF NA TRBD1 TRBJ2-1 TRBV5-8
TGTGCCAGCAGCCGGGACAGGTGGACAGATACGCAGTATTTT CASSRDRWTDTQYF NA TRBD1 TRBJ2-3 TRBV6-5
TGTGCCAGCAGTAATACCGGGACAGGGCATCCTCATTTT CASSNTGTGHPHF NA TRBD1 TRBJ1-5 TRBV6-5
TGTGCCAGCAGCCGAACAGAAAACACTGAAGCTTTCTTT CASSRTENTEAFF NA NA TRBJ1-1 TRBV13
TGTGCCAGCAGGGACAGGGGTGATCAGCCCCAGCATTTT CASRDRGDQPQHF NA TRBD1 TRBJ1-5 TRBV6-6
TGTGCCAGCAGCTTAGTACTAGCTTCAGATACGCAGTATTTT CASSLVLASDTQYF NA NA TRBJ2-3 TRBV7-2
TGTGCCAGCAGCGGTAAGCGGGAGGGCCTGAATGAGCAGTTCTTC CASSGKREGLNEQFF NA TRBD2 TRBJ2-1 TRBV7-9
TGTGCCAGCAGCCCCCGCCTTACAACAGGGGTCTCACCCCTCCACTTT CASSPRLTTGVSPLHF NA TRBD1 TRBJ1-6 TRBV7-2
TGTGCCAGCAGCCACGGAGCAGGGGCACAAGGCTTCATCTATAGCAATCAGCCCCAGCATTTT CASSHGAGAQGFIYSNQPQHF NA NA TRBJ1-5 TRBV6-6
TGTGCCTGGAGTTTCGTCCGGACTAGCGGGGGTCACAATGAGCAGTTCTTC CAWSFVRTSGGHNEQFF once TRBD2 TRBJ2-1 TRBV30
TGTGCCAGCAGCCCAGGGGGCCCGGGAGACACTGAAGCTTTCTTT CASSPGGPGDTEAFF NA TRBD1 TRBJ1-1 TRBV27
TGTGCCTGGAGTGATCGGAGGTTAAGGAATTCACCCCTCCACTTT CAWSDRRLRNSPLHF NA NA TRBJ1-6 TRBV30
TGTGCCAGCAGCTTGGGGGCGTCCGGCGATGAGCAGTTCTTC CASSLGASGDEQFF NA NA TRBJ2-1 TRBV5-8
TGTGCCAGCAGCCTATGGACAGGGCTCAGAGTCCATGAGCAGTTCTTC CASSLWTGLRVHEQFF NA TRBD1 TRBJ2-1 TRBV5-6
TGTGCCAGCAGCCAAGATATCTGGGAGTATGGCTACACCTTC CASSQDIWEYGYTF NA NA TRBJ1-2 TRBV3-1/TRBV3-2
TGTGCCAGCAGGCCGGGACAGGGCGCCGTTGGCTACACCTTC CASRPGQGAVGYTF NA TRBD1 TRBJ1-2 TRBV27
TGTGCCAGCAGTTTAGGGTCCGGGACAGAGTACTTC CASSLGSGTEYF NA TRBD1 TRBJ2-7 TRBV12-3/TRBV12-4
TGCGCCAGCAGCTTCGGGGGAGGCACCGGGGAGCTGTTTTTT CASSFGGGTGELFF NA NA TRBJ2-2 TRBV5-1
TGTGCCATCAGTGGCAGGACAGGGGCTAATTCACCCCTCCACTTT CAISGRTGANSPLHF NA TRBD1 TRBJ1-6 TRBV10-3
TGCGCCAGCAGCCCGCTAGCGGGCGAAAGCACAGATACGCAGTATTTT CASSPLAGESTDTQYF NA TRBD2 TRBJ2-3 TRBV13
TGTGCCAGCAGCCAAAACCATCGAGTGTCAGATACGCAGTATTTT CASSQNHRVSDTQYF NA NA TRBJ2-3 TRBV3-1/TRBV3-2
TGTGCCAGCAGTTACCGGGGCGAGCAGTACTTC CASSYRGEQYF NA NA TRBJ2-7 TRBV11-1
TGTGCCAGCAGCCAAGCTTTTGGGGAGGGCGCAGATACGCAGTATTTT CASSQAFGEGADTQYF NA TRBD2 TRBJ2-3 TRBV4-2
TGTGCCAGCAGTGAGAACAGGGTAGCGCAGCCCCAGCATTTT CASSENRVAQPQHF NA NA TRBJ1-5 TRBV6-1
TGCAGCGTTTCGTTTGGGAGGACAGGGGAGTCCGAAGCTTTCTTT CSVSFGRTGESEAFF many TRBD1 TRBJ1-1 TRBV29-1
TGTGCCAGCAGCCAAGTAGGGCAGGAGGATAATGAAAAACTGTTTTTT CASSQVGQEDNEKLFF NA NA TRBJ1-4 TRBV4-2
TGCGCCAGCAGCTTGATTCCGGGAGGTGGGTTTGACTACAATGAGCAGTTCTTC CASSLIPGGGFDYNEQFF NA TRBD2 TRBJ2-1 TRBV5-1
TGTGCCAGTCCCCCGGAGAGCACGATGAACACTGAAGCTTTCTTT CASPPESTMNTEAFF NA NA TRBJ1-1 TRBV6-5
TGCAGCGTTGATGGCAGCCAAGAGACCCAGTACTTC CSVDGSQETQYF NA NA TRBJ2-5 TRBV29-1
TGTGCCAGCAGTTTCCGACAGGACCTAGATACGCAGTATTTT CASSFRQDLDTQYF NA NA TRBJ2-3 TRBV28
TGTGCCAGCAGCCACGCTCTCGGACTAGCGGTTGGGACCCAGTACTTC CASSHALGLAVGTQYF NA TRBD2 TRBJ2-5 TRBV3-1/TRBV3-2
TGTGCCAGCAGTCCAGGGGGCGGGGGATACAATGAGCAGTTCTTC CASSPGGGGYNEQFF few NA TRBJ2-1 TRBV4-2
TGTGCCAGCAGCTCCCGGGACAGCCACTCCTACGAGCAGTACTTC CASSSRDSHSYEQYF NA TRBD1 TRBJ2-7 TRBV28
TGTGCCAGCAGCTTATCGCGGGGGGCTAACAATGAGCAGTTCTTC CASSLSRGANNEQFF NA TRBD2 TRBJ2-1 TRBV7-2